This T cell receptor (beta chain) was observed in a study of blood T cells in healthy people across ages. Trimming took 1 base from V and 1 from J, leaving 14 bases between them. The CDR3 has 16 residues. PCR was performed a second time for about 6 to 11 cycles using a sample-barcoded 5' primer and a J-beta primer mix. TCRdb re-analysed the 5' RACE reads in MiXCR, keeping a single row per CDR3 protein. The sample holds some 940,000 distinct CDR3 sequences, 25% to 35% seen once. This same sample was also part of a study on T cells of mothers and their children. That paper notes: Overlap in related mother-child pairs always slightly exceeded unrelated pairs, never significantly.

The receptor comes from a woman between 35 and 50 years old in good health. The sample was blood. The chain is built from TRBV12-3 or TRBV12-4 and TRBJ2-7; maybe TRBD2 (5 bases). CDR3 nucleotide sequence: TGTGCCAGCAGTTTAGTAGCGACGGGCCATTCCTACGAGCAGTACTTC. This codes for CASSLVATGHSYEQYF.